Following are 4 T cell receptor beta chains from one sample sequenced in a study of CD8+CD57+ T cells in acquired aplastic anemia. Genomic DNA, the template, was used for profiling of the TCR beta VDJ and CDR3. TCRdb reanalysed the reads using MiXCR and keeps one entry per CDR3 protein. The repertoire holds about 220,000 distinct CDR3 sequences, with about 37% as singletons. Material for sequencing was sorted CD4+, CD8+, or CD8+CD57+ T cells (not recorded which) from PBMCs. Receptors originate from a human donor in good health, serving as a control.

Ten or more counts support this clonotype. The chain links TRBV5-4 to TRBJ2-3; perhaps TRBD2 as D (6 bases). V dropped 1 base and J dropped 4 bases, with 13 bases sitting between them. The CDR3 covers 15 residues. Germline loops: CDR1 SGHNT, CDR2 YYREEE (reference sequence). The DNA for the CDR3 is TGTGCCAGCAGCTTGCATAGCGGAAGGTCAGATACGCAGTATTTT. This codes for CASSLHSGRSDTQYF.

This clonotype was found many times. The genes are TRBV24-1 and TRBJ2-1, with TRBD2 as a possible D gene (6 bases). The CDR3 covers 12 residues. V was trimmed by 4 bases and J by 7 bases, leaving 7 bases between them. The germline V gene encodes CDR1 KGHDR and CDR2 SFDVKD. The CDR3 reads CATSDRGNEQFF. CDR3 bases: TGTGCCACCAGTGACCGGGGGAATGAGCAGTTCTTC.

The table lists this clonotype with many counts. This chain connects TRBV7-9 to TRBJ1-1; tentatively, D is TRBD1 (6 bases). The CDR3 consists of 14 residues. Germline V gene data show CDR1 as SEHNR and CDR2 as FQNEAQ (reference sequence). Trimming removed 4 bases from V and 2 bases from J, with 11 bases in between. The CDR3 DNA reads TGTGCCAGCAGCTCCAGGGGAGAAAACACTGAAGCTTTCTTT. Residues: CASSSRGENTEAFF.

This clonotype was seen more than once but under ten times. The chain combines TRBV12-5 with TRBJ1-1, with unresolved D. V dropped 1 base and J dropped 2 bases, with 5 bases sitting between them. The CDR3 sequence is 13 residues long. Germline loops: CDR1 LGHNT, CDR2 FRNRAP. The CDR3: CASGLAYNTEAFF. The CDR3 DNA sequence: TGTGCTAGTGGTTTGGCATACAACACTGAAGCTTTCTTT.